A selection of T cell receptor beta chains follows, all from one sample in a study of long-term antiretroviral therapy in people with HIV. Sequenced by immunoSEQ multiplex PCR; TCRdb stores in-frame clones only, minus some. The profile shows more than 25,000 clones, less than 90% of them singletons. This specimen consisted of unsorted PBMCs, obtained 2 years after starting antiretroviral therapy. The source is a man over 45 with HIV. CDR3s include the opening cysteine and the closing phenylalanine or tryptophan. The D gene is left open where the match is weak. Expanded clones are given a class, and other clones once, few, many or no size at all.

CDR3 length	V gene	D gene	clone size	J gene	CDR3 DNA	CDR3 protein
15	TRBV5-1	NA	NA	TRBJ1-3	TGCGCCAGCAGCTTGATCACAGGGCTTGGAAACACCATATATTTT	CASSLITGLGNTIYF
14	TRBV6-6	NA	NA	TRBJ2-7	TGTGCCAGCACTAGCTTGGAATTCACCTACGAGCAGTACTTC	CASTSLEFTYEQYF
11	TRBV20-1	NA	NA	TRBJ1-1	TGCAGTGCTAGTCATTCCTTTGAAGCTTTCTTT	CSASHSFEAFF
20	TRBV5-8	TRBD2	NA	TRBJ2-3	TGTGCCAGCAGCTTGGAGCCGCGGCTAGCGGGAGGCCCTAGCACAGATACGCAGTATTTT	CASSLEPRLAGGPSTDTQYF
14	TRBV19	NA	NA	TRBJ1-6	TGTGCCAGTAGTTCTTGGGAGTATAATTCACCCCTCCACTTT	CASSSWEYNSPLHF
14	TRBV28	NA	NA	TRBJ2-7	TGTGCCAGCAGTTTTAGCTTAGCATCCTACGAGCAGTACTTC	CASSFSLASYEQYF
15	TRBV19	NA	NA	TRBJ2-1	TGTGCCAGTAGTATACCAGGGCGGCTCGACAATGAGCAGTTCTTC	CASSIPGRLDNEQFF
16	TRBV5-6	NA	NA	TRBJ2-3	TGTGCCAGCAGCTTGCGAGGGTACCGCATTTCAGATACGCAGTATTTT	CASSLRGYRISDTQYF
12	TRBV2	NA	NA	TRBJ1-1	TGTGCCAGCAGGCCCAGTAACACTGAAGCTTTCTTT	CASRPSNTEAFF
13	TRBV2	TRBD1	NA	TRBJ1-5	TGTGCCAGCAGGGCCGGGACAGTCCAGCCCCAGCATTTT	CASRAGTVQPQHF
15	TRBV5-1	TRBD2	NA	TRBJ2-1	TGCGCCAGCAGACAGGGACTAGCGGGGAACAATGAGCAGTTCTTC	CASRQGLAGNNEQFF
13	TRBV5-1	NA	few	TRBJ1-6	TGCGCCAGCAGCTCGGACGCTAATTCACCCCTCCACTTT	CASSSDANSPLHF
17	TRBV30	NA	once	TRBJ1-5	TGTGCCTGGAGTCCTACTAGGCCCTCGAGGGAAAATCAGCCCCAGCATTTT	CAWSPTRPSRENQPQHF
16	TRBV19	TRBD1	once	TRBJ2-7	TGTGCCAGTAGTATAGATTCGGGGACAGGAGTCTACGAGCAGTACTTC	CASSIDSGTGVYEQYF
15	TRBV11-2	NA	NA	TRBJ1-4	TGTGCCAGCAGCAGACCCACGGGGCTTAATGAAAAACTGTTTTTT	CASSRPTGLNEKLFF